At least ten counts were recorded for the clone carrying this T cell receptor (beta chain). As yet, its antigen is unknown. RNA transcripts provided the source from which TCR beta CDR3 regions were amplified. The HTBI primer set drove a first-round RT-PCR of the TCR CDR3. In TCRdb, the multiplex PCR reads were re-called with MiXCR into one record per CDR3 protein. The profile shows approximately 530,000 distinct CDR3 sequences, 15% to 20% of them singletons. V lost 3 bases and J 5 bases, leaving 10 bases between the germline ends. This CDR3 spans 13 amino acids. Patients showing uncontrolled infection, other autoimmune disease, pregnancy or lactation were ineligible. These data come from a study of T cells in Graves' hyperthyroidism and ophthalmopathy. Findings and limits, study-wide: Through a model of 13 V-J features, ophthalmopathy was separated from stable hyperthyroidism.

The gene calls are TRBV12-3 or TRBV12-4 and TRBJ1-2; the D gene is possibly TRBD1 (5 bases). The sequenced sample was blood. The receptor comes from a woman aged 18-30 years with Graves' hyperthyroidism. The CDR3: CASSLVDNYGYTF. The DNA of the CDR3 is TGTGCCAGCAGTTTGGTGGACAATTATGGCTACACCTTC.